This T cell receptor (beta chain) is drawn from a study of T-cell memory formation after mild COVID-19. Study-level information: TCR clusters showed largely donor specificity. Study-wide results and caveats: Still unconfirmed is whether the second-wave clones peaking on day 37 recognized SARS-CoV-2. Most CD4+ clones that shrank were in CM and EM, while CD8+ ones turned up in EMRA.

In this sample, this clonotype turned up a few times. The antigen is undetermined. The V gene lost 3 bases and the J gene lost 6 bases, with 17 bases spanning the gap. The CDR3 is 15 residues long. The germline gives CDR1 SGHAT, CDR2 FQDESV (reference sequence). TCRdb recomputed calls from the 5' RACE reads with MiXCR, one row per CDR3 protein. The sample includes fewer than 400,000 distinct CDR3 sequences, 10% to 15% of them seen just once. Source material: PBMCs or a T cell subset sorted from them (not recorded which). The clonotype comes from a man aged 18-30 years who had mild COVID-19 (a few samples of this study predate the infection). Cell type and time point are not known. This rearrangement joins TRBV11-1 to TRBJ1-2; D perhaps matches TRBD1 (5 bases). This CDR3 reads CASSLRGRRGDGYTF. The CDR3, as DNA: TGTGCCAGCAGCTTGCGAGGGAGACGGGGCGATGGCTACACCTTC. The entire variable domain, with the rest obtained from reference TRBV11-1 and TRBJ1-2, is as follows: EAEVAQSPRYKITEKSQAVAFWCDPISGHATLYWYRQILGQGPELLVQFQDESVVDDSQLPKDRFSAERLKGVDSTLKIQPAELGDSAMYLCASSLRGRRGDGYTFGSGTRLTVV.